Below, 14 T cell receptor beta chains from the same sample are listed, as sequenced in a study of T cell repertoires in cytomegalovirus infection. TCRdb itself ran the reads through MiXCR, one entry per CDR3 protein. The repertoire includes hundreds of thousands of distinct CDR3 sequences, over 15% of them detected once, and around 8.6% sits in the top ten. Sample: PBMCs. These receptors were collected from a human donor in good health (CMV status not recorded). Some clones in this sample may be carry-over from other donors' samples.

This sequence joins TRBV10-3 and TRBJ1-6, with D perhaps matching TRBD1 (5 bases). The CDR3 consists of 15 residues. CDR1 is ENHRY and CDR2 is SYGVKD in the germline V gene. The germline V and J ends were trimmed by 11 bases and 11 bases, with 25 bases remaining between them. CDR3 sequence: CASQGPGQGPTPLHF. The CDR3 DNA reads TGTGCCTCGCAAGGGCCGGGCCAGGGACCGACACCCCTCCACTTT.

This clonotype was recorded at least ten times. This chain uses TRBV27 with TRBJ2-1; no clear D gene. CDR1 is MNHEY, CDR2 SMNVEV, per germline (reference sequence). This CDR3 spans 14 amino acids. With 0 bases removed from V and 6 bases from J, the gap between germline ends came to 9 bases. CDR3 sequence reads: CASSLSGRRNEQFF. The CDR3 region has the DNA TGTGCCAGCAGTTTATCCGGTCGTCGCAATGAGCAGTTCTTC.

The chain combines TRBV19 with TRBJ1-1; the D is unclear. The CDR3 runs 13 residues. Trimming cost V 7 bases and J 1 base, with 10 bases left between them. In germline, CDR1 is LNHDA, CDR2 SQIVND (reference sequence). DNA of the CDR3: TGTGCCAGTAAGCCCAGGTCGAACACTGAAGCTTTCTTT. Translating it yields CASKPRSNTEAFF.

This clonotype was seen repeatedly, ten times or more. J is TRBJ2-5 and V is TRBV7-8; 11 bases line up with TRBD1. V was clipped by 4 bases and J by 3 bases; unmatched bases: 7. Germline lookup yields CDR1 SGHVS and CDR2 FQNEAQ. This CDR3 has 16 amino acids. This CDR3 is CASSSLAGQGEETQYF. The CDR3 bases are TGTGCCAGCAGCTCCCTAGCGGGACAGGGGGAAGAGACCCAGTACTTC.

This clonotype was picked up many times. This chain links TRBV4-1 with TRBJ2-1, with a tentative D call TRBD2 (6 bases). Deletions cut 2 bases from V and 8 bases from J, with 13 bases between. The CDR3 totals 14 residues. In germline, CDR1 is MGHRA, CDR2 YSYEKL. In DNA, the CDR3 is TGCGCCAGCAGCCAACGGGACGGGAGATATGAGCAGTTCTTC. Translation gives CASSQRDGRYEQFF.

As to this clonotype: A read error is possible here, since a much larger clone lies one base away. The chain recombines TRBV10-3 with TRBJ2-3; a weak D match, TRBD2 (5 bases). V was shortened by 9 bases and J by 11 bases, with 21 bases between the two germline ends. Germline-derived CDR1 and CDR2 are ENHRY and SYGVKD. The length of the CDR3 is 13 residues. CDR3 in DNA: TGTGCCATACGGGGTACTATGGGTCCTATGCAGTATTTT. Its protein product is CAIRGTMGPMQYF.

This clonotype occurred a few times. The CDR3 here is CASSVSRGGPYNEQFF. The CDR3 DNA reads as TGTGCCAGCAGCGTATCCCGGGGGGGCCCCTACAATGAGCAGTTCTTC. The V and J genes are TRBV9 and TRBJ2-1; TRBD2 matches 8 bases. The CDR3 length is 16 residues. Trimming at V came to 1 base and at J to 2 bases, leaving 5 bases not matched to a gene. Germline lookup yields CDR1 SGDLS and CDR2 YYNGEE. Together with reference TRBV9 and TRBJ2-1, the CDR3 gives the full variable domain: DSGVTQTPKHLITATGQRVTLRCSPRSGDLSVYWYQQSLDQGLQFLIQYYNGEERAKGNILERFSAQQFPDLHSELNLSSLELGDSALYFCASSVSRGGPYNEQFFGPGTRLTVL.

This clonotype was seen at least ten times. CDR3 sequence reads: CASSWTGGRETQYF. The DNA for the CDR3 is TGTGCCAGCAGCTGGACAGGGGGGAGGGAGACCCAGTACTTC. This sequence joins TRBV7-2 and TRBJ2-5; 10 nucleotides align to TRBD1. V lost 4 bases, J lost 5 bases, and 4 bases stayed unmatched. CDR3 length equals 14 residues. Germline loops: CDR1 SGHTA, CDR2 FQGNSA.

The table lists this clonotype with a few counts. V is TRBV11-2 and J is TRBJ2-1; 14 bases are shared with TRBD2. This CDR3 has 18 residues. Germline V lookup: CDR1 SGHAT, CDR2 FQNNGV. Trimming at V came to 5 bases and at J to 10 bases, leaving 16 bases not matched to a gene. The CDR3 DNA reads TGTGCCAGCAGCCCCTCCGGGACTAGCGGGAGTAGAAGAAAGGAGCAGTTCTTC. This sequence encodes CASSPSGTSGSRRKEQFF.

The chain employs TRBV12-3 or TRBV12-4 and TRBJ2-3; no clear D gene. The CDR3 runs to 11 residues. The V and J ends lost 10 bases and 7 bases respectively, with 12 bases between them. The CDR3, as DNA: TGTGCCATCTCGTGGGGAAATACGCAGTATTTT. Translating gives CAISWGNTQYF.

Points on this clonotype: A single base separates this from a much larger clone, so it may be a read error. The chain combines TRBV7-2 with TRBJ2-7; a weak D match, TRBD1 (5 bases). Trimming took off 5 bases at V and 3 bases at J, with 17 bases between the two ends. The CDR3 is made up of 15 amino acids. CDR1 and CDR2 from the germline V gene are SGHTA and FQGNSA. The CDR3 nucleotides are TGTGCCAGCAGCCCGGACACGAGCCAAGACTACGAGCAGTACTTC. Its protein is CASSPDTSQDYEQYF.

This chain uses TRBV7-9 with TRBJ2-3; 9 nucleotides agree with TRBD2. Trimming took 5 bases from V and 4 from J; bases not matched to a gene: 16. The germline V gene has CDR1 SEHNR and CDR2 FQNEAQ (reference sequence). This CDR3 contains 18 residues. This CDR3 reads CASSPDHPAGGHPDTQYF. In DNA, the CDR3 is TGTGCCAGCAGCCCCGATCATCCGGCGGGGGGGCATCCAGATACGCAGTATTTT.

This clonotype was recorded a few times. V gene TRBV20-1 combines with J gene TRBJ2-7; D unresolved. Per germline, CDR1 DFQATT and CDR2 SNEGSKA (reference sequence). V lost 5 bases to trimming and J lost 4 bases, with 9 bases between them. This CDR3 has 11 amino acids. CDR3 amino acids: CSAPRKYEQYF. CDR3 bases: TGCAGTGCTCCCCGGAAATACGAGCAGTACTTC.

Ten or more counts support this clonotype. The rearrangement links TRBV7-9 to TRBJ2-2; 10 bases line up with TRBD2. This CDR3 is built from 19 residues. J gave up 1 base and V 1 base, and 9 bases lay outside the gene matches. In germline, CDR1 is SEHNR, CDR2 FQNEAQ (reference sequence). Here the CDR3 reads CASSLGLPSGGLNTGELFF. The CDR3 region has the DNA TGTGCCAGCAGCTTAGGTCTCCCTAGCGGGGGCTTGAACACCGGGGAGCTGTTTTTT.